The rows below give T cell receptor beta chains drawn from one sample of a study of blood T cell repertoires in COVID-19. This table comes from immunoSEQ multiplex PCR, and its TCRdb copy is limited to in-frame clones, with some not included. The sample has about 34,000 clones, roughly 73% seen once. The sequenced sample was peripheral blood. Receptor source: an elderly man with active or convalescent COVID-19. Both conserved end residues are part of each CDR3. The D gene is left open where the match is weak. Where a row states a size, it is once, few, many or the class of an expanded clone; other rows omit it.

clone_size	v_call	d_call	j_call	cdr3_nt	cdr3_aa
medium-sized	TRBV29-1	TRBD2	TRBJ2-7	TGCAGCGTTGAAGGTCCTAGCGGGAGCTTATACGAGCAGTACTTC	CSVEGPSGSLYEQYF
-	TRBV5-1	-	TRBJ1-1	TGCGCCAGCAGCTTGCTTCCGGACACTGAAGCTTTCTTT	CASSLLPDTEAFF
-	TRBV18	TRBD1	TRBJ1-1	TGTGCCAGCTCTTGGGACAGCCGATCTGAAGCTTTCTTT	CASSWDSRSEAFF
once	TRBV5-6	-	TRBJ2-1	TGTGCCAGCAGCTTGACGGGAGCAAATCTCCACAATGAGCAGTTCTTC	CASSLTGANLHNEQFF
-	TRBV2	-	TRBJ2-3	TGTGCCAGCAGATTAGCGGAGCCCACAGATACGCAGTATTTT	CASRLAEPTDTQYF
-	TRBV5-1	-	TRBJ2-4	TGCGCCAGCAAAGAGGACTTCCAGTTAGCCAAAAACATTCAGTACTTC	CASKEDFQLAKNIQYF
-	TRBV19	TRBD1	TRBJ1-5	TGTGCCAGTAGTAGGAGGGGACAGGGAAGCAATCAGCCCCAGCATTTT	CASSRRGQGSNQPQHF
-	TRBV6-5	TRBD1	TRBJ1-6	TGTGCCAGCAGACAGGGGACGGTTCTGGGCTCACCCCTCCACTTT	CASRQGTVLGSPLHF
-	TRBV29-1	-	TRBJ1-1	TGCAGCGTCGTGACAGTGAACACTGAAGCTTTCTTT	CSVVTVNTEAFF
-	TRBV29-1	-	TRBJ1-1	TGCAGCGTTGAACCGTCTGGAGGGAACACTGAAGCTTTCTTT	CSVEPSGGNTEAFF
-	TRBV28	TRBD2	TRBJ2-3	TGTGCCAGCAGCTCCCAGAGACTAGCGGGAGGGCCGGGCTCGCATTATACGCAGTATTTT	CASSSQRLAGGPGSHYTQYF
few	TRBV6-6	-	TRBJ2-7	TGTGCCAGCAGTTACTCGATGGGGCTCGAGCAGTACTTC	CASSYSMGLEQYF
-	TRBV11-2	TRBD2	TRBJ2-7	TGTGCCAGCAGCATAACGACTAGCGGCAAAGCCTACGAGCAGTACTTC	CASSITTSGKAYEQYF
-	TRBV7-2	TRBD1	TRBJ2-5	TGTGCCAGCAGTCCCAACAGGGGAGTGGGAGAGACCCAGTACTTC	CASSPNRGVGETQYF
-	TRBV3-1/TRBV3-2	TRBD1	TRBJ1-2	TGTGCCAGCAGCCAAGAGGCAGGGGGCGCCTATGGCTACACCTTC	CASSQEAGGAYGYTF
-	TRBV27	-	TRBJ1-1	TGTGCCAGCAGGTCATCGGTCATGAACACTGAAGCTTTCTTT	CASRSSVMNTEAFF
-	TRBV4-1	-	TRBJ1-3	TGCGCCAGCAGCCAAGTATTACTTCCGATCTCTGGAAACACCATATATTTT	CASSQVLLPISGNTIYF
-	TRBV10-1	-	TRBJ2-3	TGCGCCAGCAGTGACCCAGCGGGCGGCACAGATACGCAGTATTTT	CASSDPAGGTDTQYF